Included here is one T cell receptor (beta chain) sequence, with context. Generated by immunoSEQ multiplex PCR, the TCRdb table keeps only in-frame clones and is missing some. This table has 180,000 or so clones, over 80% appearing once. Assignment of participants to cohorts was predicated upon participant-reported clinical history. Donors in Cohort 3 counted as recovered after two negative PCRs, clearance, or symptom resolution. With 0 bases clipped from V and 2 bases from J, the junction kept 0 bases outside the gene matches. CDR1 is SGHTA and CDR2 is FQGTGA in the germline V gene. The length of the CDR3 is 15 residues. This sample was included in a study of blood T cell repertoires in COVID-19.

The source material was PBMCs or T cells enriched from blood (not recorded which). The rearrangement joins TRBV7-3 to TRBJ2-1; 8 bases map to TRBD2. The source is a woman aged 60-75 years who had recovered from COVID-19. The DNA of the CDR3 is TGTGCCAGCAGCTTAACTAGCGGGACCTACAATGAGCAGTTCTTC. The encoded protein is CASSLTSGTYNEQFF.